The present T cell receptor beta chain was sequenced within a study of blood T cell repertoires in COVID-19. This CDR3 has 14 residues. Germline values: CDR1 SEHNR, CDR2 FQNEAQ (reference sequence). Trimming left V 4 bases short and J 7 bases short, with 11 bases between. Repertoires were generated with immunoSEQ multiplex PCR, while TCRdb's copy carries only in-frame clones and drops some. The sample lists about 260,000 clones; 88% were seen once. The sequence came from a woman aged 40 to 50 with acute COVID-19. This chain links TRBV7-9 with TRBJ1-6; D uncertain. The sample comprised PBMCs or T cells enriched from blood (not recorded which). CDR3 loop: CASSSYSQNSPLHF. CDR3 DNA: TGTGCCAGCAGCTCATACAGCCAAAATTCACCCCTCCACTTT. Together with reference TRBV7-9 and TRBJ1-6, the CDR3 gives the full variable domain: DTGVSQNPRHKITKRGQNVTFRCDPISEHNRLYWYRQTLGQGPEFLTYFQNEAQLEKSRLLSDRFSAERPKGSFSTLEIQRTEQGDSAMYLCASSSYSQNSPLHFGNGTRLTVT.